These 22 T cell receptor beta chains came from one sample sequenced in a study of blood T cell repertoires in COVID-19. Assay used: immunoSEQ multiplex PCR; TCRdb lists only in-frame clones, some missing. The sample consists of approximately 290,000 clones, 80% to 85% of them appearing once. Sequencing was performed on peripheral blood. The receptors originated from a person aged 70 to 79 with COVID-19, enrolled during active disease.

This chain connects TRBV29-1 to TRBJ2-3; 9 bases fit TRBD2. There are 15 residues in the CDR3. CDR1 and CDR2 (germline): SQVTM, ANQGSEA. V was pared by 2 bases and J by 4 bases, with 7 bases of the junction left unmatched. The DNA for the CDR3 is TGCAGCGTTGAACGTAGCGGGAGTTTCGCAGATACGCAGTATTTT. Its protein is CSVERSGSFADTQYF.

This chain connects TRBV19 to TRBJ2-5; 9 positions match TRBD1. Germline loops: CDR1 LNHDA, CDR2 SQIVND (reference sequence). V shed 5 bases, J shed 5 bases, and the junction held 12 bases outside the gene matches. This CDR3 spans 16 amino acids. The CDR3 sequence: CASSDGGQGFRETQYF. Written as DNA, the CDR3 is TGTGCCAGTAGTGATGGTGGACAGGGGTTTCGGGAGACCCAGTACTTC.

The genes are TRBV12-3 or TRBV12-4 and TRBJ1-1; D remains unclear. This CDR3 has 13 residues. The germline V and J ends were trimmed by 4 bases and 8 bases, with 14 bases remaining between them. CDR3 sequence: CASSWGGEGEAFF. CDR3 nucleotides: TGTGCCAGCAGTTGGGGAGGTGAGGGAGAAGCTTTCTTT.

This chain uses TRBV5-4 with TRBJ1-2; D might be TRBD1 (5 bases). In germline, CDR1 is SGHNT, CDR2 YYREEE (reference sequence). This CDR3 is built from 17 residues. V was pared by 6 bases and J by 2 bases, with 23 bases between. Here the CDR3 reads CASTTASPQRGNYGYTF. In nucleotides, the CDR3 is TGTGCCAGCACTACCGCCTCCCCCCAGCGGGGGAACTATGGCTACACCTTC.

The gene calls are TRBV7-8 and TRBJ2-5, with a tentative D call TRBD1 (6 bases). The V end was cut by 7 bases, the J end by 5 bases, with 17 bases between. Germline loops: CDR1 SGHVS, CDR2 FQNEAQ. The CDR3 extends over 14 amino acids. CDR3 protein: CASTGAGARETQYF. The CDR3 region has the DNA TGTGCCAGCACTGGGGCAGGGGCCAGGGAGACCCAGTACTTC.

The sample holds a few counts of this clone. Distinct nucleotide sequences in the sample also encode this CDR3. The V call is TRBV5-1, the J call TRBJ1-2; 9 nucleotides match TRBD1. The CDR3 totals 14 residues. Trimming removed 3 bases from V and 2 bases from J; junction bases left unmatched: 2. Germline CDR1 SGHRS, CDR2 YFSETQ. The CDR3 here is CASSSTGGNYGYTF. For the CDR3, the DNA is TGCGCCAGCAGCTCTACAGGGGGCAACTATGGCTACACCTTC.

This clone has a handful of counts. V and J are TRBV9 and TRBJ1-3; TRBD1 matches 7 bases. Germline CDR1 and CDR2: SGDLS and YYNGEE. Trimming took 2 bases from V and 4 from J; bases not matched to a gene: 3. This CDR3 contains 14 residues. This chain's CDR3 is CASSVDRAGNTIYF. In DNA, the CDR3 is TGTGCCAGCAGCGTCGACAGGGCCGGAAACACCATATATTTT.

V usage is TRBV7-3 and J usage is TRBJ2-7, with a possible D match to TRBD2 (5 bases). Per germline, CDR1 SGHTA and CDR2 FQGTGA. The CDR3 is 13 residues long. V was cut by 1 base and J by 3 bases, with 7 bases left in between. As DNA, the CDR3 is TGTGCCAGCAGCTTAAACGGGGTCTACGAGCAGTACTTC. Amino acids: CASSLNGVYEQYF. Based on the CDR3 plus reference TRBV7-3 and TRBJ2-7, the full variable domain is GAGVSQTPSNKVTEKGKYVELRCDPISGHTALYWYRQSLGQGPEFLIYFQGTGAADDSGLPNDRFFAVRPEGSVSTLKIQRTERGDSAVYLCASSLNGVYEQYFGPGTRLTVT.

V usage is TRBV10-3 and J usage is TRBJ2-5; 11 bases are a match to TRBD2. V shed 6 bases, J shed 0 bases, and the junction held 3 bases outside the gene matches. Germline V gene lookup returns CDR1 ENHRY and CDR2 SYGVKD. The CDR3 runs to 15 residues. The CDR3 here is CAIRSTSGDQETQYF. For the CDR3, the DNA is TGTGCCATCAGGTCGACTAGCGGGGACCAAGAGACCCAGTACTTC.

The rearrangement links TRBV7-9 to TRBJ1-2, with 8 bases lining up with TRBD1. The CDR3 has 18 residues. The trim removed 1 base at V and 2 bases at J, leaving 12 bases unmatched. Germline CDR1 is SEHNR and CDR2 is FQNEAQ (reference sequence). The CDR3: CASSLDLSGGNLNYGYTF. CDR3 nucleotide sequence: TGTGCCAGCAGCTTAGACTTGTCAGGGGGCAATCTAAACTATGGCTACACCTTC. The entire variable domain, with the rest obtained from reference TRBV7-9 and TRBJ1-2, is as follows: DTGVSQNPRHKITKRGQNVTFRCDPISEHNRLYWYRQTLGQGPEFLTYFQNEAQLEKSRLLSDRFSAERPKGSFSTLEIQRTEQGDSAMYLCASSLDLSGGNLNYGYTFGSGTRLTVV.

The chain carries TRBV5-1 and TRBJ2-4; D is perhaps TRBD1 (6 bases). The CDR3 is 15 amino acids. The germline gives CDR1 SGHRS, CDR2 YFSETQ. The V end lost 3 bases, the J end lost 10 bases, and 20 bases lay between the germline ends. CDR3 sequence (DNA): TGCGCCAGCAGCTCCCCCCCCCGACAGGAAGAAATTCAGTACTTC. This codes for CASSSPPRQEEIQYF.

V gene TRBV7-2 combines with J gene TRBJ1-5; perhaps TRBD1 as D (5 bases). The germline V and J ends were trimmed by 5 bases and 1 base, with 15 bases remaining between them. The CDR3 loop spans 16 amino acids. CDR1 is SGHTA and CDR2 is FQGNSA in the germline V gene. For the CDR3, the DNA is TGTGCCAGCAGCCCCTTAGTAGGGGTAAGCAATCAGCCCCAGCATTTT. It translates to CASSPLVGVSNQPQHF.

DNA of the CDR3: TGCGCCAGCAGCCAAGTTCAGGGGAAGGTCACAGATACGCAGTATTTT. Encoded protein: CASSQVQGKVTDTQYF. The V gene is TRBV4-1, the J gene TRBJ2-3; D perhaps matches TRBD1 (6 bases). CDR1 and CDR2 from the germline V gene are MGHRA and YSYEKL. The CDR3 runs to 16 residues. V was trimmed by 1 base and J by 2 bases, leaving 13 bases between them.

The chain combines TRBV5-4 with TRBJ2-5; 9 bases are a match to TRBD2. Germline V gene sequence: CDR1 SGHNT, CDR2 YYREEE (reference sequence). V shed 0 bases and J 5 bases; nucleotides not matched to a gene: 8. The CDR3 spans 16 residues. Here the CDR3 reads CASSLEGGRAGETQYF. CDR3 sequence (DNA): TGTGCCAGCAGCTTGGAGGGCGGGAGGGCCGGCGAGACCCAGTACTTC.

V gene TRBV3-1 (or the pseudogene TRBV3-2) combines with J gene TRBJ1-4; tentative D call: TRBD1 (5 bases). This CDR3 is 13 amino acids long. With 3 bases removed from V and 4 bases from J, the gap between germline ends came to 6 bases. Germline V gene lookup returns CDR1 LGHDT and CDR2 YNNKEL (reference sequence). CDR3 region: CASSHDSNEKLFF. The CDR3 coding sequence is TGTGCCAGCAGCCATGACAGTAATGAAAAACTGTTTTTT.

The CDR3 bases are TGCGCCAGCAGCCAAGATATTAGGCGGGAGGGCCACACCGGGGAGCTGTTTTTT. Amino acid sequence: CASSQDIRREGHTGELFF. This chain connects TRBV4-3 to TRBJ2-2; TRBD2 matches at 9 bases. V gave up 0 bases and J gave up 3 bases; unmatched junction bases: 8. Germline values: CDR1 LGHNA, CDR2 YSLEER. The CDR3 extends over 18 amino acids.

The chain recombines TRBV6-1 with TRBJ2-2; 8 nucleotides line up with TRBD2. This CDR3 is 15 amino acids long. With 1 base clipped from V and 6 bases from J, the junction kept 4 bases outside the gene matches. CDR1 is MNHNS and CDR2 is SASEGT in the germline V gene. The CDR3 spells CASSEVSGVPGELFF. CDR3 in DNA: TGTGCCAGCAGTGAAGTTAGCGGGGTCCCCGGGGAGCTGTTTTTT.

V is TRBV2 and J is TRBJ2-6; the match to TRBD2 covers 9 bases. CDR1 SNHLY and CDR2 FYNNEI come from the germline V gene. J lost 6 bases, V lost 6 bases, and 9 bases had no gene match. The CDR3 covers 16 residues. The CDR3 spells CASRKERGAEANVLTF. For the CDR3, the DNA is TGTGCCAGCAGGAAGGAGCGGGGGGCTGAGGCCAACGTCCTGACTTTC.

The gene calls are TRBV28 and TRBJ2-3, with D possibly being TRBD1 (5 bases). Trimming took off 4 bases at V and 2 bases at J, with 22 bases between the two ends. Per germline, CDR1 MDHEN and CDR2 SYDVKM. The CDR3 is made up of 18 amino acids. For the CDR3, the DNA is TGTGCCAGCAGTTGGGGCCTTTGGCTAAGCAACTACACAGATACGCAGTATTTT. The encoded protein is CASSWGLWLSNYTDTQYF.

V and J are TRBV7-2 and TRBJ2-6, with D maybe TRBD2 (6 bases). The germline V gene encodes CDR1 SGHTA and CDR2 FQGNSA. Trimming took off 0 bases at V and 3 bases at J, with 9 bases between the two ends. The CDR3 consists of 16 residues. The CDR3 region is CASSLAAGNGANVLTF. CDR3 DNA: TGTGCCAGCAGCTTAGCGGCGGGGAATGGGGCCAACGTCCTGACTTTC. The whole variable domain, filled in from reference TRBV7-2 and TRBJ2-6, reads GAGVSQSPSNKVTEKGKDVELRCDPISGHTALYWYRQSLGQGLEFLIYFQGNSAPDKSGLPSDRFSAERTGGSVSTLTIQRTQQEDSAVYLCASSLAAGNGANVLTFGAGSRLTVL.

The chain couples TRBV5-1 to TRBJ2-1, with 8 bases aligning to TRBD2. Germline V CDR1 and CDR2: SGHRS, YFSETQ. CDR3 length: 15 amino acids. V dropped 2 bases and J dropped 3; count of bases not matched to a gene: 4. CDR3 nucleotides: TGCGCCAGCAGCTTCGAGCGGGAGTACTACAATGAGCAGTTCTTC. The encoded protein is CASSFEREYYNEQFF.

The DNA for the CDR3 is TGTGCCAGCAGCCAGGGGGGTGGGTTATACGAGCAGTACTTC. Its translation is CASSQGGGLYEQYF. The chain combines TRBV3-1 (or the pseudogene TRBV3-2) with TRBJ2-7, with D possibly TRBD2 on 6 matching bases. The CDR3 is made up of 14 amino acids. Germline values: CDR1 LGHDT, CDR2 YNNKEL (reference sequence). Between the trimmed V and J ends, which lost 3 bases and 4 bases, there was a span of 13 bases.